Given below is one TCR beta chain in context. This sample is drawn from a study of blood T cell repertoires in COVID-19. Turning to the study itself: The origin of the acute and convalescent COVID-19 samples was the United States, Italy and Spain.

Trimming took off 2 bases at V and 1 base at J, with 6 bases between the two ends. The CDR3 runs 13 residues. From germline, CDR1 is SGHRS and CDR2 YFSETQ. Per the original methods: It was from reference gene primer amplification that nucleated cell counts were estimated. Data came from immunoSEQ multiplex PCR; TCRdb stores just in-frame clones and leaves some out. V and J calls and clone size are copied from that table; D and trimming were computed from the DNA. This table has just over 650,000 clones, 85% to 90% appearing once. This chain uses TRBV5-1 with TRBJ2-5; D is unclear. Sequencing was done on a sample of peripheral blood. This TCR was sampled from a woman under 30 with acute or convalescent COVID-19. CDR3 amino acids: CASSLYPQETQYF. The DNA for the CDR3 is TGCGCCAGCAGCTTATATCCCCAAGAGACCCAGTACTTC.